The present entry profiles one T cell receptor (beta chain) with its context. The data originate from a study of cytomegalovirus exposure and HLA in healthy donors. The PCR employed 60 Vbeta primers together with 13 Jbeta primers. Sequenced by immunoSEQ multiplex PCR; TCRdb stores in-frame clones only, minus some. Its table records 70,000 or so clones. The TCR sequence derives from a female donor in good health and CMV-seropositive. Sequenced input: PBMCs.

The chain's CDR3 is CASTGINQPQHF. The DNA for the CDR3 is TGTGCCAGTACAGGGATCAATCAGCCCCAGCATTTT. The chain recombines TRBV28 with TRBJ1-5; D is perhaps TRBD1 (6 bases). Trimming took 9 bases from V and 3 from J, leaving 9 bases between them. Per the germline V gene, CDR1 is MDHEN and CDR2 is SYDVKM. This CDR3 comprises 12 residues. Together with reference TRBV28 and TRBJ1-5, the CDR3 gives the full variable domain: DVKVTQSSRYLVKRTGEKVFLECVQDMDHENMFWYRQDPGLGLRLIYFSYDVKMKEKGDIPEGYSVSREKKERFSLILESASTNQTSMYLCASTGINQPQHFGDGTRLSIL.